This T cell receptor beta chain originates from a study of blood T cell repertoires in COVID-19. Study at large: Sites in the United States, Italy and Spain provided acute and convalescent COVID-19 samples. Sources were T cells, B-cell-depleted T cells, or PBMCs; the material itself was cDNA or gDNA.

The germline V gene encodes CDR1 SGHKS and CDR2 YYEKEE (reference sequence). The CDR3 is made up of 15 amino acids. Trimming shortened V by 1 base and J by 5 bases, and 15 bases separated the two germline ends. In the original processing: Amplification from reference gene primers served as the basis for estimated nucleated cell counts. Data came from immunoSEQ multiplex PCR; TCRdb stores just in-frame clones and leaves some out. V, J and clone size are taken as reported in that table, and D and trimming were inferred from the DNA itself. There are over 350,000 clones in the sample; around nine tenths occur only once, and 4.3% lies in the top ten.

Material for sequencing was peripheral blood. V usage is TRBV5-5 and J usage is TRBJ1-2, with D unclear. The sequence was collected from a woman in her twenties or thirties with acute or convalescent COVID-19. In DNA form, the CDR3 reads TGTGCCAGCAGCTTGTTAGGGCGGGCGGAGTATGGCTACACCTTC. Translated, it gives CASSLLGRAEYGYTF.